Each of the 11 T cell receptor beta chains below was sequenced from the same sample in a study of cytomegalovirus exposure and HLA in healthy donors. Researchers ran the PCR with 60 Vbeta and 13 Jbeta primers. The data were produced by immunoSEQ multiplex PCR, yet TCRdb's version contains in-frame clones alone and is incomplete. The table lists 150,000 to 200,000 clones, 76% of them singletons. Sequenced sample: PBMCs. The receptors were gathered from a man aged 18-30 years in good health and CMV-seronegative.

This rearrangement joins TRBV6-4 to TRBJ2-3, with TRBD1 matching 8 bases. The CDR3 is 15 residues long. The germline gives CDR1 MRHNA, CDR2 SNTAGT. The V gene end was trimmed by 6 bases and the J gene end by 0 bases; junction bases not matched to a gene: 5. CDR3 region: CASRRTGLSTDTQYF. CDR3 nucleotide sequence: TGTGCCAGCAGGAGGACAGGGCTAAGCACAGATACGCAGTATTTT.

This clone has just a few counts. The chain combines TRBV7-2 with TRBJ1-1; D is undetermined. Germline CDR1 SGHTA, CDR2 FQGNSA. The CDR3 consists of 13 residues. V was shortened by 5 bases and J by 0 bases, with 7 bases between the two germline ends. CDR3 nucleotide sequence: TGTGCCAGCAGCGACACCCTGAACACTGAAGCTTTCTTT. Its translation is CASSDTLNTEAFF.

The rearrangement uses TRBV10-3 and TRBJ2-3, with 12 positions matching TRBD2. This CDR3 has 17 residues. Germline V CDR1 and CDR2: ENHRY, SYGVKD. J gave up 4 bases and V 0 bases, and 5 bases lay outside the gene matches. The CDR3 loop is CAISESPSGGAADTQYF. In DNA form, the CDR3 reads TGTGCCATCAGTGAGTCCCCTAGCGGGGGGGCGGCAGATACGCAGTATTTT.

This clone appeared a few times. The rearrangement uses TRBV7-9 and TRBJ1-4, with TRBD1 matching 8 bases. Germline V gives CDR1 SEHNR, CDR2 FQNEAQ (reference sequence). Trimming removed 3 bases from V and 0 bases from J; junction bases left unmatched: 3. The CDR3 is 16 residues long. The CDR3 spells CASSFSGGTTNEKLFF. The DNA for the CDR3 is TGTGCCAGCAGCTTCTCAGGGGGCACAACTAATGAAAAACTGTTTTTT.

This clone has just a few counts. V is TRBV5-1 and J is TRBJ2-2; 11 bases map to TRBD2. The length of the CDR3 is 16 residues. The V gene end was trimmed by 3 bases and the J gene end by 1 base; junction bases not matched to a gene: 2. Germline CDR1 and CDR2: SGHRS and YFSETQ. CDR3 amino acids: CASSSGLAGNTGELFF. The CDR3 nucleotides are TGCGCCAGCAGCTCCGGACTAGCGGGGAACACCGGGGAGCTGTTTTTT.

This chain joins TRBV10-3 and TRBJ1-2; no definite D call. V was pared by 0 bases and J by 4 bases, with 6 bases between. The CDR3 contains 13 residues. Per the germline V gene, CDR1 is ENHRY and CDR2 is SYGVKD. The CDR3 DNA follows: TGTGCCATCAGTGAGTCGGAGCCCTATGGCTACACCTTC. Translation gives CAISESEPYGYTF.

The rearrangement links TRBV6-1 to TRBJ2-3, with a weak D call TRBD2 (5 bases). CDR1 and CDR2 (germline): MNHNS, SASEGT. The CDR3 is 15 amino acids. Trimming removed 7 bases at V and 2 bases at J, with 16 bases between. The CDR3 DNA reads TGTGCCAGCATACCGCGGGCAGTTTCCACAGATACGCAGTATTTT. Protein product: CASIPRAVSTDTQYF.

CDR3 nucleotide sequence: TGTGCCAGCAGCCCCCTAGCGGGAGGCCACGTTGGCGATGAGCAGTTCTTC. Translation gives CASSPLAGGHVGDEQFF. J is TRBJ2-1 and V is TRBV9; 11 bases line up with TRBD2. The CDR3 totals 17 residues. Trimming at V came to 4 bases and at J to 8 bases, leaving 14 bases not matched to a gene. The V gene's germline CDR1 is SGDLS and CDR2 YYNGEE.

This chain joins TRBV9 and TRBJ1-1; a possible D gene is TRBD1 (6 bases). Trimming stripped 0 bases from V and 2 bases from J, with 11 bases between. The CDR3 loop spans 15 amino acids. Per germline, CDR1 SGDLS and CDR2 YYNGEE. In nucleotides, the CDR3 is TGTGCCAGCAGCGTAGCCGGGACACCAAACACTGAAGCTTTCTTT. It specifies CASSVAGTPNTEAFF.

This clone was counted a single time. The CDR3, as DNA: TGTGCCAGCAGTTCCCGCCCACAGGGAAATACCCTGTTTTTT. Its translation: CASSSRPQGNTLFF. The rearrangement links TRBV28 to TRBJ1-4, with a possible D match to TRBD1 (6 bases). The CDR3 loop spans 14 amino acids. Trimming took off 4 bases at V and 14 bases at J, with 20 bases between the two ends. CDR1 and CDR2 from the germline V gene are MDHEN and SYDVKM.

The chain is built from TRBV6-1 and TRBJ2-6; D perhaps matches TRBD2 (7 bases). Germline assignment: CDR1 MNHNS and CDR2 SASEGT. The CDR3 length is 20 residues. The V and J ends lost 1 base and 8 bases respectively, with 27 bases between them. The CDR3: CASSEGGGRDAFSGSNVLTF. The DNA of the CDR3 is TGTGCCAGCAGTGAAGGGGGGGGCCGGGACGCCTTTAGTGGATCCAACGTCCTGACTTTC.